The 22 T cell receptor beta chains below were found in one sample sequenced in a study of cytomegalovirus exposure and HLA in healthy donors. It was with 60 Vbeta and 13 Jbeta primers that the PCR ran. Some clones are missing from TCRdb's copy, which holds only in-frame ones; the method was immunoSEQ multiplex PCR. Among about 190,000 clones, over 70% were seen once, and the ten largest hold 2.5% to 4%. Sequencing used PBMCs. These receptors were obtained from a woman aged 30 to 39 in good health and CMV-seropositive.

The gene calls are TRBV2 and TRBJ1-1; TRBD1 agrees at 10 bases. Germline V lookup: CDR1 SNHLY, CDR2 FYNNEI. V shed 11 bases, J shed 4 bases, and the junction held 10 bases outside the gene matches. This CDR3 is 14 amino acids long. CDR3 DNA: TGTGCCCGCGACCGGGACAGGGGTGGCACTGAAGCTTTCTTT. Amino acids: CARDRDRGGTEAFF.

In this sample, this clone turned up a few times. The chain uses TRBV6-5 and TRBJ2-7; TRBD1 aligns across 10 bases. Trimming at V came to 8 bases and at J to 2 bases, leaving 6 bases not matched to a gene. Germline V gene data show CDR1 as MNHEY and CDR2 as SVGAGI. The CDR3 loop spans 14 amino acids. This CDR3 is CASGDRGLPYEQYF. CDR3 bases: TGTGCCAGCGGCGACAGGGGGCTCCCCTACGAGCAGTACTTC.

V gene TRBV5-3 combines with J gene TRBJ2-4; 7 bases align to TRBD2. TRBV5-3 is treated as an ORF (open reading frame) with a function not yet certain. The V segment lost 4 bases and the J segment 0 bases; nucleotides outside the gene matches: 7. CDR3 size: 16 residues. CDR3 sequence (DNA): TGTGCCAGAAGCCCTAGCGGTGACTTAGCCAAAAACATTCAGTACTTC. Translated: CARSPSGDLAKNIQYF.

In this sample, this clone turned up a few times. This sequence joins TRBV19 and TRBJ1-5, with a weak D call TRBD1 (5 bases). Between the trimmed V and J ends, which lost 5 bases and 1 base, there was a span of 15 bases. The CDR3 is made up of 16 amino acids. Germline V gene sequence: CDR1 LNHDA, CDR2 SQIVND (reference sequence). The CDR3 reads CASSLSGLRSNQPQHF. In DNA, the CDR3 is TGTGCCAGTAGTCTATCGGGACTTAGAAGCAATCAGCCCCAGCATTTT.

This clone was counted a few times. This chain joins TRBV18 and TRBJ2-5; TRBD2 agrees at 12 bases. In germline, CDR1 is KGHSH, CDR2 LQKENI. The CDR3 is 16 amino acids. With V trimmed by 2 bases and J by 6 bases, 7 bases remained unmatched. DNA for the CDR3: TGTGCCAGCTCACCAGTCCTAGCGGGAGGGAGGAAGACCCAGTACTTC. It codes for CASSPVLAGGRKTQYF.

The chain combines TRBV7-6 with TRBJ1-5, with 7 bases lining up with TRBD1. Trimming cost V 5 bases and J 0 bases; bases outside gene matches: 4. Looked up from germline, CDR1 is SGHVS and CDR2 is FNYEAQ. The CDR3 length is 15 residues. The CDR3 DNA reads TGTGCCAGCAGCCTCCGGACAGGTAGCAATCAGCCCCAGCATTTT. Translating it yields CASSLRTGSNQPQHF.

This rearrangement joins TRBV18 to TRBJ2-1, with 8 positions matching TRBD2. Germline lookup yields CDR1 KGHSH and CDR2 LQKENI. The junction had 7 bases not matched to a gene; V was cut back by 3 bases and J by 6 bases. CDR3 length equals 15 residues. The CDR3 sequence: CASSPPGGPINEQFF. CDR3 nucleotide sequence: TGTGCCAGCTCACCCCCGGGAGGGCCGATCAATGAGCAGTTCTTC.

On this clone itself: Different DNA sequences within this sample yield the same CDR3. The V gene is TRBV10-3, the J gene TRBJ2-7; a weak D match, TRBD1 (6 bases). Germline loops: CDR1 ENHRY, CDR2 SYGVKD. Trimming pared 2 bases from V and 5 bases from J, leaving 10 bases between. This CDR3 spans 13 amino acids. The CDR3 region has the DNA TGTGCCATCAGTGAGGGGGACAAGGACGAGCAGTACTTC. It yields the protein CAISEGDKDEQYF.

This clone has a single count. The chain is built from TRBV6-4 and TRBJ1-5, with D possibly being TRBD1 (5 bases). Germline values: CDR1 MRHNA, CDR2 SNTAGT. CDR3 size: 14 residues. V was trimmed by 4 bases and J by 3 bases, leaving 10 bases between them. DNA of the CDR3: TGTGCCAGCAGTGCTGGACACGACAATCAGCCCCAGCATTTT. It encodes CASSAGHDNQPQHF.

The genes are TRBV27 and TRBJ2-7, with 7 positions matching TRBD1. CDR1 is MNHEY and CDR2 is SMNVEV in the germline V gene (reference sequence). CDR3 size: 14 residues. V lost 2 bases, J lost 5 bases, and 6 bases stayed unmatched. The DNA of the CDR3 is TGTGCCAGCAGTTTAGTCCAGGGGGTGGACGAGCAGTACTTC. Translating gives CASSLVQGVDEQYF.

J is TRBJ1-1 and V is TRBV5-1; 9 bases align to TRBD1. The length of the CDR3 is 14 residues. J gave up 8 bases and V 2 bases, and 7 bases lay outside the gene matches. Germline CDR1 reads SGHRS; CDR2 reads YFSETQ. The CDR3 loop reads CASSFYRGLSEAFF. The CDR3 bases are TGCGCCAGCAGCTTCTACAGGGGGCTCTCCGAAGCTTTCTTT.

The chain employs TRBV28 and TRBJ1-2, with 7 bases aligning to TRBD1. The CDR3 extends over 15 amino acids. CDR1 and CDR2 from the germline V gene are MDHEN and SYDVKM. Unmatched junction bases numbered 8, after V lost 2 bases and J lost 5 bases. The CDR3 nucleotides read TGTGCCAGCAGTTTAGGGCAGGGGGAAGGATATGGCTACACCTTC. It codes for CASSLGQGEGYGYTF.

The rearrangement links TRBV6-5 to TRBJ2-1, with TRBD2 as a possible D gene (6 bases). The V and J ends lost 2 bases and 2 bases respectively, with 10 bases between them. The length of the CDR3 is 15 residues. Looked up from germline, CDR1 is MNHEY and CDR2 is SVGAGI. CDR3 in DNA: TGTGCCAGCAGTTACGGAGGGGTCCCCTACAATGAGCAGTTCTTC. Encoded protein: CASSYGGVPYNEQFF.

The chain uses TRBV23-1 and TRBJ2-7, with a weak D call TRBD1 (5 bases). TRBV23-1 is designated an ORF whose function remains uncertain. The length of the CDR3 is 15 residues. Deletions cut 0 bases from V and 2 bases from J, with 11 bases between. The chain's CDR3 is CASSQSTPGPYEQYF. CDR3 nucleotide sequence: TGCGCCAGCAGTCAATCGACCCCAGGGCCCTACGAGCAGTACTTC.

The chain joins TRBV27 to TRBJ2-7; 11 bases fit TRBD2. This CDR3 spans 15 amino acids. After removal of 5 bases from V and 1 base from J, the junction contained 4 bases not matched to a gene. The germline CDR1 and CDR2 sequences are MNHEY and SMNVEV (reference sequence). The CDR3 sequence: CASSTLAGVSYEQYF. The DNA for the CDR3 is TGTGCCAGCAGTACACTAGCGGGAGTTTCCTACGAGCAGTACTTC.

The chain combines TRBV28 with TRBJ1-2; tentative D call: TRBD1 (5 bases). V lost 5 bases and J lost 4, with 14 bases in between. The CDR3 contains 14 residues. Germline assignment: CDR1 MDHEN and CDR2 SYDVKM. This CDR3 is CASSPSTATYGYTF. The DNA of the CDR3 is TGTGCCAGCAGTCCCTCGACAGCCACCTATGGCTACACCTTC.

The chain joins TRBV19 to TRBJ2-1, with 11 positions matching TRBD2. This CDR3 spans 15 amino acids. Germline lookup yields CDR1 LNHDA and CDR2 SQIVND (reference sequence). J gave up 8 bases and V 7 bases, and 10 bases lay outside the gene matches. The CDR3 protein is CASNVIAGGFDEQFF. CDR3 DNA: TGTGCCAGTAACGTCATAGCGGGAGGGTTTGATGAGCAGTTCTTC.

V usage is TRBV27 and J usage is TRBJ1-1; 9 nucleotides match TRBD1. Germline lookup yields CDR1 MNHEY and CDR2 SMNVEV (reference sequence). CDR3 length equals 13 residues. Trimming removed 6 bases from V and 1 base from J; junction bases left unmatched: 0. The CDR3 region is CASRTGGNTEAFF. CDR3 nucleotides: TGTGCCAGCAGGACAGGGGGGAACACTGAAGCTTTCTTT.

The chain's CDR3 is CSVEGPGGETQYF. As DNA, the CDR3 is TGCAGCGTTGAAGGGCCTGGGGGGGAGACCCAGTACTTC. The chain has TRBV29-1 and TRBJ2-5; a weak D match, TRBD2 (6 bases). The CDR3 has 13 amino acids. V was trimmed by 1 base and J by 5 bases, leaving 11 bases between them. The V gene's germline CDR1 is SQVTM and CDR2 ANQGSEA.

The chain employs TRBV19 and TRBJ2-2, with TRBD1 identical over 7 bases. The CDR3 covers 17 residues. J was trimmed by 4 bases and V by 4 bases; bases with no gene match: 12. Looked up from germline, CDR1 is LNHDA and CDR2 is SQIVND (reference sequence). The CDR3 loop reads CASSTSQTGMGTGELFF. The CDR3 DNA reads as TGTGCCAGTAGTACCTCCCAGACAGGGATGGGCACCGGGGAGCTGTTTTTT.

The chain combines TRBV11-3 with TRBJ1-1, with D possibly TRBD1 on 5 matching bases. Trimming shortened V by 5 bases and J by 5 bases, and 12 bases separated the two germline ends. The CDR3 is 13 residues long. Looked up from germline, CDR1 is SGHNT and CDR2 is YENEEA. The CDR3 nucleotides are TGTGCCAGCAGCCGGACGCGGGGGACTGAAGCTTTCTTT. Protein product: CASSRTRGTEAFF. Full variable domain (rest looked up from reference TRBV11-3 and TRBJ1-1): EAGVVQSPRYKIIEKKQPVAFWCNPISGHNTLYWYLQNLGQGPELLIRYENEEAVDDSQLPKDRFSAERLKGVDSTLKIQPAELGDSAVYLCASSRTRGTEAFFGQGTRLTVV.

This sequence joins TRBV10-1 and TRBJ1-5, with 12 bases aligning to TRBD1. The germline CDR1 and CDR2 sequences are WNHNN and SYGVQD (reference sequence). This CDR3 has 18 residues. The trim removed 4 bases at V and 2 bases at J, leaving 9 bases unmatched. The CDR3, as DNA: TGCGCCAGCAGTGCCGGGACAGGGGGCCCGTTGGGCAATCAGCCCCAGCATTTT. It specifies CASSAGTGGPLGNQPQHF.